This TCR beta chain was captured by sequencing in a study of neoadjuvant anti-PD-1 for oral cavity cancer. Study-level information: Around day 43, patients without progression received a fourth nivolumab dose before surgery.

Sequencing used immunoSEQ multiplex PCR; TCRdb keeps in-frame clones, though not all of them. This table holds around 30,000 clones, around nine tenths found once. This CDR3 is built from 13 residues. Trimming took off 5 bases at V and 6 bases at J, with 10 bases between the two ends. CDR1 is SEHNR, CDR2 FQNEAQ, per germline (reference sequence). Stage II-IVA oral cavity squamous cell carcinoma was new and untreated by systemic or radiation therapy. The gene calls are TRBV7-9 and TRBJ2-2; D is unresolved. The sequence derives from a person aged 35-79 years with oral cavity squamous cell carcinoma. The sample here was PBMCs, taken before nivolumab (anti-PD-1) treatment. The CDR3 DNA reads TGTGCCAGCAGCCCAGTGGCGGCCGGGGAGCTGTTTTTT. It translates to CASSPVAAGELFF.